This T cell receptor (beta chain) was sequenced during a study of T cell changes during pregnancy in multiple sclerosis. Method: immunoSEQ multiplex PCR; TCRdb's copy keeps in-frame clones and lacks some. The sample contains approximately 84,000 clones, 94% of which appear only once. The receptor comes from a female donor in good health, enrolled as a control in a pregnancy study. The starting material was peripheral blood, obtained in the second trimester of pregnancy.

In DNA, the CDR3 is TGTGCCAGCAGCCCGGGGGGGGACTATGGCTACACCTTC. It is translated as CASSPGGDYGYTF. V usage is TRBV9 and J usage is TRBJ1-2, with D possibly matching TRBD1 (5 bases). CDR3 size: 13 residues. The V gene lost 4 bases and the J gene lost 3 bases, with 10 bases spanning the gap. CDR1 is SGDLS and CDR2 is YYNGEE in the germline V gene.